Listed below are T cell receptor beta chains from one sample, sequenced in a study of T-cell reconstitution after alpha-beta-depleted transplantation in children. TCRdb fed the PCR reads into MiXCR, producing one record per CDR3 protein. This table holds fewer than 350,000 distinct CDR3 sequences, 11% found once. The sequencing here drew on peripheral blood, taken 180 days after TCRalphabeta/CD19-depleted stem cell transplant. These receptors were collected from a male patient between 2 and 9 years old who had a stem cell transplant for chronic granulomatous disease, so the T cells may come from the graft donor. Each CDR3 is given with its conserved first and last residue. The order of the fields is CDR3 DNA, CDR3 protein, D gene, V gene, J gene, clone size. D genes are given only for firm matches. Clone size is shown for a subset of rows, as once, few, many or a class of expanded clone.

cdr3_nt: TGTGCCACCAGTGGTTCTCGGCCTGGCGGGGAGCTGTTTTTT
cdr3_aa: CATSGSRPGGELFF
d_call: -
v_call: TRBV24-1
j_call: TRBJ2-2
clone_size: -

cdr3_nt: TGTGCCAGCAGCCTCTATAGCGAGTCAAGCACAGATACGCAGTATTTT
cdr3_aa: CASSLYSESSTDTQYF
d_call: -
v_call: TRBV7-3
j_call: TRBJ2-3
clone_size: many

cdr3_nt: TGCAGTGCTAGAGGGACAGGGGGCGCGAGTCAGCCCCAGCATTTT
cdr3_aa: CSARGTGGASQPQHF
d_call: TRBD1
v_call: TRBV20-1
j_call: TRBJ1-5
clone_size: many

cdr3_nt: TGTGCCAGCAGCCAAGATCTAAGTTGGGAGACCCAGTACTTC
cdr3_aa: CASSQDLSWETQYF
d_call: -
v_call: TRBV3-1
j_call: TRBJ2-5
clone_size: many

cdr3_nt: TGCGCCAGCAGCTTGGTGTTCAGGGGAGAGACCCAGTACTTC
cdr3_aa: CASSLVFRGETQYF
d_call: -
v_call: TRBV5-1
j_call: TRBJ2-5
clone_size: many

cdr3_nt: TGTGCCAGCAGCGAAATAGGTGGGGAGACCCAGTACTTC
cdr3_aa: CASSEIGGETQYF
d_call: -
v_call: TRBV5-6
j_call: TRBJ2-5
clone_size: many

cdr3_nt: TGCAGCGTTGATCCAAGCACAGATACGCAGTATTTT
cdr3_aa: CSVDPSTDTQYF
d_call: -
v_call: TRBV29-1
j_call: TRBJ2-3
clone_size: many

cdr3_nt: TGTGCCAGCAGTTCAGTGACAGGATCCCACGAGCAGTACTTC
cdr3_aa: CASSSVTGSHEQYF
d_call: -
v_call: TRBV28
j_call: TRBJ2-7
clone_size: many

cdr3_nt: TGCAGTGCTAGGCCCCTCCAGGGTAACACTGAAGCTTTCTTT
cdr3_aa: CSARPLQGNTEAFF
d_call: -
v_call: TRBV20-1
j_call: TRBJ1-1
clone_size: many

cdr3_nt: TGCGCCAGCAGCTTGGCTAGCGCGAACACCGGGGAGCTGTTTTTT
cdr3_aa: CASSLASANTGELFF
d_call: -
v_call: TRBV5-1
j_call: TRBJ2-2
clone_size: many

cdr3_nt: TGCAGTGAATTGGGACAGTACAATGAGCAGTTCTTC
cdr3_aa: CSELGQYNEQFF
d_call: TRBD1
v_call: TRBV20-1
j_call: TRBJ2-1
clone_size: many

cdr3_nt: TGCGCCAGCAGCCAAGGTTGGGGGAAGTTAACCGGGGAGCTGTTTTTT
cdr3_aa: CASSQGWGKLTGELFF
d_call: -
v_call: TRBV4-1
j_call: TRBJ2-2
clone_size: many

cdr3_nt: TGTGCCAGCAGTTTTACGGCGAACACTGAAGCTTTCTTT
cdr3_aa: CASSFTANTEAFF
d_call: -
v_call: TRBV12-3/TRBV12-4
j_call: TRBJ1-1
clone_size: many

cdr3_nt: TGCAGTGCTTCCCCGGGGAAAGGGGGGAATTCACCCCTCCACTTT
cdr3_aa: CSASPGKGGNSPLHF
d_call: -
v_call: TRBV20-1
j_call: TRBJ1-6
clone_size: many

cdr3_nt: TGTGCCAGCAGCTTAGCTTCCAGGGTATGGGGCACAGATACGCAGTATTTT
cdr3_aa: CASSLASRVWGTDTQYF
d_call: -
v_call: TRBV7-2
j_call: TRBJ2-3
clone_size: many

cdr3_nt: TGTGCCAGCAGCCAATCGCGGGTACTAGCGGGAGGAGGCGAGCAGTACTTC
cdr3_aa: CASSQSRVLAGGGEQYF
d_call: TRBD2
v_call: TRBV3-1
j_call: TRBJ2-7
clone_size: many

cdr3_nt: TGTGCCACCAGCAGAGTAAATTATGGGGCTAGCGACTCCTACGAGCAGTACTTC
cdr3_aa: CATSRVNYGASDSYEQYF
d_call: -
v_call: TRBV15
j_call: TRBJ2-7
clone_size: many

cdr3_nt: TGTGCCAGCACTCGGGCAGGGGAGCTGTTTTTT
cdr3_aa: CASTRAGELFF
d_call: -
v_call: TRBV28
j_call: TRBJ2-2
clone_size: many

cdr3_nt: TGTGCCAGCAGTTTCCACCGGACTAGCGATGGGGTGGCGGAGACCCAGTACTTC
cdr3_aa: CASSFHRTSDGVAETQYF
d_call: TRBD2
v_call: TRBV12-3/TRBV12-4
j_call: TRBJ2-5
clone_size: many

cdr3_nt: TGCAGTGCCAATGGACTAGCCGGCAAGGGAGAGACCCAGTACTTC
cdr3_aa: CSANGLAGKGETQYF
d_call: TRBD2
v_call: TRBV20-1
j_call: TRBJ2-5
clone_size: many

cdr3_nt: TGTGCCAGCTCACCGGGACAGGGCCGCGGGGAGCAGTACTTC
cdr3_aa: CASSPGQGRGEQYF
d_call: TRBD1
v_call: TRBV18
j_call: TRBJ2-7
clone_size: few

cdr3_nt: TGTGCCACCAGCAATCCGCGGGAAGACTCCTACAATGAGCAGTTCTTC
cdr3_aa: CATSNPREDSYNEQFF
d_call: -
v_call: TRBV15
j_call: TRBJ2-1
clone_size: many

cdr3_nt: TGTGCCAGCACCACCCCCCACACAAGCGGGGGGGCCTGGGTCCCGAGAGAGACCCAGTACTTC
cdr3_aa: CASTTPHTSGGAWVPRETQYF
d_call: TRBD2
v_call: TRBV6-2/TRBV6-3
j_call: TRBJ2-5
clone_size: many

cdr3_nt: TGTGCCAGCAGCGACTACTCTACAGGGCGAACCTACGAGCAGTACTTC
cdr3_aa: CASSDYSTGRTYEQYF
d_call: -
v_call: TRBV6-2/TRBV6-3
j_call: TRBJ2-7
clone_size: many

cdr3_nt: TGTGCCATCAGCGGACAGGGGGCTGGGTACGAGCAGTACTTC
cdr3_aa: CAISGQGAGYEQYF
d_call: TRBD1
v_call: TRBV10-3
j_call: TRBJ2-7
clone_size: many

cdr3_nt: TGTGCCAGCAGATGGCCGGGACAGGGGGCTGAAGCTTTCTTT
cdr3_aa: CASRWPGQGAEAFF
d_call: TRBD1
v_call: TRBV6-2/TRBV6-3
j_call: TRBJ1-1
clone_size: -

cdr3_nt: TGTGCCAGCAGAAAGGACTGGTTCCTCACAGATACGCAGTATTTT
cdr3_aa: CASRKDWFLTDTQYF
d_call: -
v_call: TRBV2
j_call: TRBJ2-3
clone_size: many

cdr3_nt: TGTGCCAGCAGCCCGGGAGCCGGGACAGGGTTACATGAGCAGTTCTTC
cdr3_aa: CASSPGAGTGLHEQFF
d_call: TRBD1
v_call: TRBV3-1
j_call: TRBJ2-1
clone_size: many

cdr3_nt: TGTGCCAGCTCGCCCCTTGGTCTGGGGGACACTGAAGCTTTCTTT
cdr3_aa: CASSPLGLGDTEAFF
d_call: -
v_call: TRBV18
j_call: TRBJ1-1
clone_size: many

cdr3_nt: TGTGCCACAGGACGAAGTTCTGGAAACACCATATATTTT
cdr3_aa: CATGRSSGNTIYF
d_call: -
v_call: TRBV12-3/TRBV12-4
j_call: TRBJ1-3
clone_size: -

cdr3_nt: TGTGCCAGCAGTTTCTTACGGTCGGCAGATTATGGCTACACCTTC
cdr3_aa: CASSFLRSADYGYTF
d_call: -
v_call: TRBV12-3/TRBV12-4
j_call: TRBJ1-2
clone_size: many

cdr3_nt: TGCGCCAGCAGCCATGCCCCGGGACAGCCGAACACCGGGGAGCTGTTTTTT
cdr3_aa: CASSHAPGQPNTGELFF
d_call: TRBD1
v_call: TRBV5-1
j_call: TRBJ2-2
clone_size: many

cdr3_nt: TGCAGTGCTAGAGATGGGACAGGGGGCGAGCAGTACTTC
cdr3_aa: CSARDGTGGEQYF
d_call: TRBD1
v_call: TRBV20-1
j_call: TRBJ2-7
clone_size: many

cdr3_nt: TGCAGTGCTAGCCTCGGACAGGGAAGAACTGAAGCTTTCTTT
cdr3_aa: CSASLGQGRTEAFF
d_call: TRBD1
v_call: TRBV20-1
j_call: TRBJ1-1
clone_size: many